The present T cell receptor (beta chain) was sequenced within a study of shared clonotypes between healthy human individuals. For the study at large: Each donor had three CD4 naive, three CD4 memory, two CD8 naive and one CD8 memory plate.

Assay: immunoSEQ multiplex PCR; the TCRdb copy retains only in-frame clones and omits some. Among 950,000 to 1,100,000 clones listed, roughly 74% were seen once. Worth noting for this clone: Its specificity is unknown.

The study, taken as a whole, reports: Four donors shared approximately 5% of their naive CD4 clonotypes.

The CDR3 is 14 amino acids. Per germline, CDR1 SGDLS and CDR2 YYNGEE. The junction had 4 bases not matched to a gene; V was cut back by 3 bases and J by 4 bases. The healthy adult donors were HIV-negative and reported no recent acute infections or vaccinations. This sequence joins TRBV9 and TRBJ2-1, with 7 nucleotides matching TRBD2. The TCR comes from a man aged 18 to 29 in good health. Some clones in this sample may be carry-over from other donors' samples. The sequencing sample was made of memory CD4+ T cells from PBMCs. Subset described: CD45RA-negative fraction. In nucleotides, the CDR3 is TGTGCCAGCAGCGCGGGACTAAATTACAATGAGCAGTTCTTC. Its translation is CASSAGLNYNEQFF.